The entry below describes one TCR beta chain. Its target is not known. Time point meaning: late sampling 161 to 241 days after vaccination in a few convalescent patients. A single record per CDR3 protein comes from TCRdb applying MiXCR to the PCR reads. This table has some 29,000 distinct CDR3 sequences, over 40% appearing once. The germline V gene has CDR1 LNHNV and CDR2 YYDKDF (reference sequence). The CDR3 has 15 amino acids. V lost 5 bases to trimming and J lost 1 base; unmatched junction nucleotides: 4. This sample stems from a study of vaccination and CD4 T cells after COVID-19. Study in general: The post-COVID samples were taken a median approximately 100 days after diagnosis, anywhere from 35 to 161. Study-wide findings and caveats: Convalescent patients gained a median 86.3% of their reactive clones only post-vaccination.

This sample comprised CD4+ T cells from blood, obtained about 7 months after SARS-CoV-2 vaccination. The receptor was derived from a human donor who had recovered from COVID-19. V is TRBV15 and J is TRBJ2-2; the match to TRBD1 covers 7 bases. The DNA of the CDR3 is TGTGCCACCAGCCCTCGGACAGGGAACACCGGGGAGCTGTTTTTT. It yields the protein CATSPRTGNTGELFF.